This T cell receptor beta chain was documented in a study of T cells in localized non-small cell lung cancer. Concerning this clone itself: Its antigen is currently unknown.

There are 15 residues in the CDR3. The ends lost 4 bases at V and 5 bases at J; junction bases unmatched: 6. Germline V gives CDR1 LNHDA, CDR2 SQIVND (reference sequence). Overall study results and limits: It remains possible that heterogeneity exists, since only one tumor region was sequenced. Longer overall survival was linked to higher blood T cell density. Appearances in adjacent lung were noted for a median 57 of the top 100 tumor clones. In uninvolved adjacent lung, T cell clonality reached its highest value, exceeding tumor.

Generated by immunoSEQ multiplex PCR, the TCRdb table keeps only in-frame clones and is missing some. The sample yields under 15,000 clones, approximately 88% seen once. The sequence derives from a male donor at least 60 years old with stage I squamous cell lung carcinoma. The chain employs TRBV19 and TRBJ2-1, with 9 nucleotides matching TRBD1. Specimen: peripheral blood, collected before any cancer treatment. CDR3 sequence reads: CASSTRQGGNNEQFF. The CDR3, as DNA: TGTGCCAGTAGTACCAGACAGGGGGGGAACAATGAGCAGTTCTTC.